The T cell receptor beta chain described here comes from a study of Graves' ophthalmopathy and Graves' hyperthyroidism. The authors amplified TCR beta CDR3 regions, and they did so from RNA transcripts for repertoire sequencing. An initial RT-PCR round employing HTBI primers preceded a second-round multiplex PCR. MiXCR, applied by TCRdb to the multiplex PCR reads, yields one record per CDR3 protein. The profile covers roughly 700,000 distinct CDR3 sequences, with 40% appearing a single time and roughly 46% taken by the ten largest. In this sample, this clonotype turned up many times. Its target is unknown. The study's findings and limits: As the model predicted ophthalmopathy progression, it achieved a sensitivity of about 71% and a specificity of around 72%.

J gave up 0 bases and V 3 bases, and 1 base lay outside the gene matches. The CDR3 is made up of 14 amino acids. Germline values: CDR1 LNHNV, CDR2 YYDKDF (reference sequence). PBMCs were density-gradient isolated from around 10 ml fresh blood. This chain uses TRBV15 with TRBJ2-5, with TRBD2 identical over 7 bases. Source material: peripheral blood. This clonotype originated in an adult man with Graves' ophthalmopathy. CDR3 nucleotides: TGTGCCACCAGCAGGGGGGGGAACCAAGAGACCCAGTACTTC. Translating gives CATSRGGNQETQYF.